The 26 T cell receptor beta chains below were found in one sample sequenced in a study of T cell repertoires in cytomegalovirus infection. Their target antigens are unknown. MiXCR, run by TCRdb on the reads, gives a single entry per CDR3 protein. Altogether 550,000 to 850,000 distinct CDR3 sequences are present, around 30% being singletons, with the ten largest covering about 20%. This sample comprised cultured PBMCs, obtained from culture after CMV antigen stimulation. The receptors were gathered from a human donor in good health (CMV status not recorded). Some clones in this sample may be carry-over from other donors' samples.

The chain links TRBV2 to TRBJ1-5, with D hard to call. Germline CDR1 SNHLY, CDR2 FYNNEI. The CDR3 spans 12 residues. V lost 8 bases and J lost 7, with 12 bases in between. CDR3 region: CASGQEAQPQHF. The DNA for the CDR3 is TGTGCCAGCGGCCAGGAAGCCCAGCCCCAGCATTTT.

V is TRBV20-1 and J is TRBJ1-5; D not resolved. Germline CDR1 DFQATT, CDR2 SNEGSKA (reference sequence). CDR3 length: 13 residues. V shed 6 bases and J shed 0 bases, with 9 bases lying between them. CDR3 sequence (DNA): TGCAGTGCCTCAGTGTCTAGCAATCAGCCCCAGCATTTT. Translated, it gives CSASVSSNQPQHF.

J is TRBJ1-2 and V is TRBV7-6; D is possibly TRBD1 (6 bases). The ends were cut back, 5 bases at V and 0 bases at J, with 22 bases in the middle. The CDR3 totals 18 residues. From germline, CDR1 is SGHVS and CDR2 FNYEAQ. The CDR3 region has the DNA TGTGCCAGCAGCCCAAAATTTCCCGACAGGCCTCCTAACTATGGCTACACCTTC. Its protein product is CASSPKFPDRPPNYGYTF.

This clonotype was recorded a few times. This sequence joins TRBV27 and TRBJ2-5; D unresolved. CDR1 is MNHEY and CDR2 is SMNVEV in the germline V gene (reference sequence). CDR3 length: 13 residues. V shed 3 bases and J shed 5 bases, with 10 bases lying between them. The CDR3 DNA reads TGTGCCAGCAGTTTCGGTAGCCGTGAGACCCAGTACTTC. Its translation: CASSFGSRETQYF.

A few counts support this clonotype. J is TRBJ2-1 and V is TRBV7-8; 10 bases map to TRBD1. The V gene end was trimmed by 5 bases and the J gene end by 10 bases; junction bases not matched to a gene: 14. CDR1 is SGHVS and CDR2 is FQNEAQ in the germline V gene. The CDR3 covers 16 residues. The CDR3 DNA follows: TGTGCCAGCAGCCCGGGACAGGGGTCCTCATTTCAGGAGCAGTTCTTC. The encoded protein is CASSPGQGSSFQEQFF. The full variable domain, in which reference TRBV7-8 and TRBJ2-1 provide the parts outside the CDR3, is GAGVSQSPRYKVAKRGQDVALRCDPISGHVSLFWYQQALGQGPEFLTYFQNEAQLDKSGLPSDRFFAERPEGSVSTLKIQRTQQEDSAVYLCASSPGQGSSFQEQFFGPGTRLTVL.

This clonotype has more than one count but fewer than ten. CDR3 sequence: CASSLGRLAGGRSRQETQYF. As DNA, the CDR3 is TGTGCCAGCAGCTTGGGCCGACTAGCGGGGGGGCGGTCTCGACAAGAGACCCAGTACTTC. V usage is TRBV7-2 and J usage is TRBJ2-5, with TRBD2 matching 14 bases. The CDR3 has 20 amino acids. Germline CDR1 reads SGHTA; CDR2 reads FQGNSA. Trimming took 3 bases from V and 2 from J; bases not matched to a gene: 14.

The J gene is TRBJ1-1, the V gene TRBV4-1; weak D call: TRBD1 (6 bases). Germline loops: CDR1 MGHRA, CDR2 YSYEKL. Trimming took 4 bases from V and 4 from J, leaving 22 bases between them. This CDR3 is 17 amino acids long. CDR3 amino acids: CASSRSLLQGSSTEAFF. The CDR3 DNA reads TGCGCCAGCAGCCGATCCCTATTACAGGGTAGCAGCACTGAAGCTTTCTTT.

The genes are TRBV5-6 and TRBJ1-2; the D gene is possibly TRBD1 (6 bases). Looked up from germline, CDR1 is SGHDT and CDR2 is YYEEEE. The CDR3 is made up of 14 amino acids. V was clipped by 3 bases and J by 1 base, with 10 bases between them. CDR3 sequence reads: CASSSNRVNYGYTF. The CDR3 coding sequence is TGTGCCAGCAGCTCGAACAGGGTTAACTATGGCTACACCTTC.

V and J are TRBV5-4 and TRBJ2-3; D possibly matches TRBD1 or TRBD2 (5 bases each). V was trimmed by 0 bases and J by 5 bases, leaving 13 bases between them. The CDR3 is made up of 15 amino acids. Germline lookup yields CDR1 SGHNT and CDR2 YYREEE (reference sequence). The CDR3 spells CASSLGGNPQDTQYF. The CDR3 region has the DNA TGTGCCAGCAGCTTGGGGGGGAACCCCCAAGATACGCAGTATTTT.

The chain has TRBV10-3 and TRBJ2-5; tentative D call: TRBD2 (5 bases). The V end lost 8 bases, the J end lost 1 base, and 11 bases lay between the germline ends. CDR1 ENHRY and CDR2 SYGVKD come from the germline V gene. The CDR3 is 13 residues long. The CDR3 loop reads CAIAAEGQETQYF. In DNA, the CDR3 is TGTGCCATCGCCGCTGAGGGCCAAGAGACCCAGTACTTC.

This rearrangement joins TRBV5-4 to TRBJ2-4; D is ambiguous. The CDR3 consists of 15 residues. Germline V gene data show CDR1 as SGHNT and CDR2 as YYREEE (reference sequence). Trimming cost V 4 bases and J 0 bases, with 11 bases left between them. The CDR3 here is CASSLSGLAKNIQYF. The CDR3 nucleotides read TGTGCCAGCAGCCTATCGGGCTTAGCCAAAAACATTCAGTACTTC. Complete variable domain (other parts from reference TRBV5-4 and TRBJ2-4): ETGVTQSPTHLIKTRGQQVTLRCSSQSGHNTVSWYQQALGQGPQFIFQYYREEENGRGNFPPRFSGLQFPNYSSELNVNALELDDSALYLCASSLSGLAKNIQYFGAGTRLSVL.

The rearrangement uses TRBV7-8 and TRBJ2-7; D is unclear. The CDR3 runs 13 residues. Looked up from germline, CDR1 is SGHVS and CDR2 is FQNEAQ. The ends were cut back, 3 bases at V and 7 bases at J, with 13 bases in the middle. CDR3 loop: CASSFRVPREQYF. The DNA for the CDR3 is TGTGCCAGCAGCTTTAGGGTCCCTCGGGAGCAGTACTTC.

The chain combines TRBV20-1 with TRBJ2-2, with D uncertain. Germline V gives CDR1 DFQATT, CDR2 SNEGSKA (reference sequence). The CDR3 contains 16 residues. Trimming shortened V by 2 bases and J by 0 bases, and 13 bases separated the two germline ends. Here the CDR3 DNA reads TGCAGTGCTAGAAGTTCCTGGGGAACGAACACCGGGGAGCTGTTTTTT. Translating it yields CSARSSWGTNTGELFF.

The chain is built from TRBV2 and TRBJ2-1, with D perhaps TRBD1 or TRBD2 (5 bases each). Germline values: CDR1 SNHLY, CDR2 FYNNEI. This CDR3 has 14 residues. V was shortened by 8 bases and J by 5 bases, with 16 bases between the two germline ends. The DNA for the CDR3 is TGTGCCAGCCTCGCGTTCGAGGGGAACAATGAGCAGTTCTTC. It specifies CASLAFEGNNEQFF.

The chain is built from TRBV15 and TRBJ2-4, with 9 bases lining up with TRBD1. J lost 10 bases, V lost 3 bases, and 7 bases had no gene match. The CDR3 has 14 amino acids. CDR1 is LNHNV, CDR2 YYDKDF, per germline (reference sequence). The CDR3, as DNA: TGTGCCACCAGCAGGACCGGGACAGGGTCAATTCAGTACTTC. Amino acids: CATSRTGTGSIQYF.

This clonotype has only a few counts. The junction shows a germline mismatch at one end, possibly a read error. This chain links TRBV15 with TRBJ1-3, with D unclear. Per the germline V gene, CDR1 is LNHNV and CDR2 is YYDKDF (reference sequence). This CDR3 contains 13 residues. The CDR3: CATTRTNGNTIYF. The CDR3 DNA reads TGTGCCACCACCAGAACTAATGGAAACACCATATATTTT.

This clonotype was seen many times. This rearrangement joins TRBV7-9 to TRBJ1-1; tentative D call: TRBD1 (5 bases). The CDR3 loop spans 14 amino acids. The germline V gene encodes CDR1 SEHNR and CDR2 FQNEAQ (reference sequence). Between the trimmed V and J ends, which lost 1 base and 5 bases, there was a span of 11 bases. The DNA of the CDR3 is TGTGCCAGCAGCTTAGAGTTAAAGGGGACTGAAGCTTTCTTT. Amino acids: CASSLELKGTEAFF.

CDR3 nucleotide sequence: TGTGCCAGCAGCCTACTACGGGACAGCCCTGAAGCTTTCTTT. Translated, it gives CASSLLRDSPEAFF. V usage is TRBV28 and J usage is TRBJ1-1; 7 nucleotides align to TRBD1. The CDR3 is 14 amino acids. Germline V gene data show CDR1 as MDHEN and CDR2 as SYDVKM. Trimming took 6 bases from V and 6 from J; bases not matched to a gene: 10.

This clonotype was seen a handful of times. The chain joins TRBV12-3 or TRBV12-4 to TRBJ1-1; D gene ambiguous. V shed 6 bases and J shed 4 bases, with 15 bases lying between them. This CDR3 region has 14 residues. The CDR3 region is CASRRSGTATEAFF. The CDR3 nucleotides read TGTGCCAGCAGACGGTCGGGAACCGCCACTGAAGCTTTCTTT.

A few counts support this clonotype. CDR3 sequence (DNA): TGTGCCAGCAGTAGCCTAAAGGGGGCGTTGGGCAATCAGCCCCAGCATTTT. It yields the protein CASSSLKGALGNQPQHF. This chain links TRBV28 with TRBJ1-5; 7 nucleotides agree with TRBD1. Germline loops: CDR1 MDHEN, CDR2 SYDVKM. The CDR3 runs 17 residues. With V trimmed by 5 bases and J by 2 bases, 12 bases remained unmatched.

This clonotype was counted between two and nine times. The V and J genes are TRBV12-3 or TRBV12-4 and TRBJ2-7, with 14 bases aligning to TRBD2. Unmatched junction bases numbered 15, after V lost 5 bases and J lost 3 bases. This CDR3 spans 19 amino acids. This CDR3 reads CASSPNRGTSGRFGYEQYF. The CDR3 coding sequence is TGTGCCAGCAGTCCTAACCGGGGGACTAGCGGGAGATTCGGCTACGAGCAGTACTTC.

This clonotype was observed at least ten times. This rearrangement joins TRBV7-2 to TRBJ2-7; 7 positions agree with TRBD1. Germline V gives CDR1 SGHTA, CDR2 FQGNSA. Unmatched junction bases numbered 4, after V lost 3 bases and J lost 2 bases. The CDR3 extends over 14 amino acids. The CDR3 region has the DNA TGTGCCAGCAGCTTTCAGGGGGACCCCTACGAGCAGTACTTC. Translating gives CASSFQGDPYEQYF.

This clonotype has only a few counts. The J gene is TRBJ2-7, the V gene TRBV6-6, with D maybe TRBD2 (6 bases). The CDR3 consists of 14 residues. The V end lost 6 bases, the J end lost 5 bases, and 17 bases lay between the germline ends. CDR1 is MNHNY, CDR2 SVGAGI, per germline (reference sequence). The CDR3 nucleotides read TGTGCCAGCAGCAACGGTCCGGGAGTGGACGAGCAGTACTTC. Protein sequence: CASSNGPGVDEQYF.

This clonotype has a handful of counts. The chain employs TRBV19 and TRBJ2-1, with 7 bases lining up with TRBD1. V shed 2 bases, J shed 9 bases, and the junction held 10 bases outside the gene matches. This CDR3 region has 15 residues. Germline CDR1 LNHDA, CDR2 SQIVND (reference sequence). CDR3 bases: TGTGCCAGTAGTATACAGCCAGGGGCAGGGGGTGAGCAGTTCTTC. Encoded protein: CASSIQPGAGGEQFF.

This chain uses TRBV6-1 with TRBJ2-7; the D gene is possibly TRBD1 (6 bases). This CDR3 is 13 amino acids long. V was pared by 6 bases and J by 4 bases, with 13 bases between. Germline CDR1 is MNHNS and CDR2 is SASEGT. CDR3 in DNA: TGTGCCAGCAGCAGGGGAATCAAGTACGAGCAGTACTTC. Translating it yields CASSRGIKYEQYF.

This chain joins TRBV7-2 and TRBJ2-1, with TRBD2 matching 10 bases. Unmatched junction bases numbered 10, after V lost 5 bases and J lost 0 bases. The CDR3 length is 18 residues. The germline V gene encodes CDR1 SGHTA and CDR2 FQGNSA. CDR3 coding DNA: TGTGCCAGCAGCCTCCTAGCGGGGGCCCTGAGCTCCTACAATGAGCAGTTCTTC. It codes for CASSLLAGALSSYNEQFF.